A single sample gave rise to the 4 T cell receptor beta chains below, sequenced in a study of glioma-infiltrating T cells after dendritic cell vaccination. Repertoires were generated with immunoSEQ multiplex PCR, while TCRdb's copy carries only in-frame clones and drops some. The table lists almost 65,000 clones, 80% to 85% of them singletons. Sequencing used blood, obtained before dendritic cell vaccination. Receptor source: a human donor with glioblastoma.

This sequence joins TRBV5-6 and TRBJ2-3; TRBD2 might be the D (6 bases). Trimming pared 3 bases from V and 2 bases from J, leaving 13 bases between. The CDR3 length is 15 residues. Germline V gives CDR1 SGHDT, CDR2 YYEEEE. The CDR3 reads CASSWDSGSTDTQYF. CDR3 sequence (DNA): TGTGCCAGCAGCTGGGACTCGGGGTCCACAGATACGCAGTATTTT. Complete variable domain (other parts from reference TRBV5-6 and TRBJ2-3): DAGVTQSPTHLIKTRGQQVTLRCSPKSGHDTVSWYQQALGQGPQFIFQYYEEEERQRGNFPDRFSGHQFPNYSSELNVNALLLGDSALYLCASSWDSGSTDTQYFGPGTRLTVL.

This chain joins TRBV2 and TRBJ2-7; unclear D gene. Trimming removed 4 bases at V and 0 bases at J, with 7 bases between. This CDR3 contains 13 residues. From germline, CDR1 is SNHLY and CDR2 FYNNEI. CDR3 protein: CASSVSASYEQYF. The CDR3 nucleotides are TGTGCCAGCAGTGTCAGTGCCTCCTACGAGCAGTACTTC.

CDR3 protein: CASSRGEDYEQYF. The DNA for the CDR3 is TGTGCCAGCAGCAGGGGGGAGGACTACGAGCAGTACTTC. The rearrangement joins TRBV6-5 to TRBJ2-7; D might be TRBD1 (7 bases). Germline V gene lookup returns CDR1 MNHEY and CDR2 SVGAGI. CDR3 length: 13 amino acids. V dropped 6 bases and J dropped 3 bases, with 12 bases sitting between them.

This clone was counted a few times. The chain joins TRBV19 to TRBJ2-2; tentatively, D is TRBD2 (5 bases). V dropped 0 bases and J dropped 7 bases, with 15 bases sitting between them. The germline V gene has CDR1 LNHDA and CDR2 SQIVND (reference sequence). CDR3 length: 16 amino acids. CDR3 DNA: TGTGCCAGTAGTATAGATTCGAGGGTGTATGGCGGGGAGCTGTTTTTT. This encodes CASSIDSRVYGGELFF.